This record looks at one T cell receptor (beta chain) sequence and its context. The CDR3 extends over 16 amino acids. J gave up 3 bases and V 1 base, and 4 bases lay outside the gene matches. From germline, CDR1 is MDHEN and CDR2 SYDVKM. This sample is part of a study of blood T cells in healthy people across ages. Primers used in a second PCR of about 6 to 11 cycles were a sample-barcoded 5' primer and a J-beta primer mix. TCRdb re-analysed the 5' RACE reads in MiXCR, keeping a single row per CDR3 protein. The sample consists of 800,000 to 950,000 distinct CDR3 sequences, around 48% of them appearing once.

The sequenced material came from blood. This receptor was obtained from a man aged 25-45 years in good health. The V and J genes are TRBV28 and TRBJ2-1; 9 bases fit TRBD1. CDR3 in DNA: TGTGCCAGCAGTTTATCGACAGGGGGAGTCTACAATGAGCAGTTCTTC. Residues: CASSLSTGGVYNEQFF.